This TCR beta chain was captured by sequencing in a study of long-term antiretroviral therapy in people with HIV (dated by TCRdb to between 2021 and 2024). Describing the broader study: The earliest samples were collected about a decade before the 2015 WHO recommendation for immediate ART, when ART was typically delayed until CD4 counts fell. From some 27 adults with confirmed HIV infection, the cohort provided 192 cryopreserved PBMC samples, gathered serially across a mean of around six years (range 1-12). Eleven of the 30 participants with HIV were female. A retrospective serial study tested whether ART initiation and durable HIV suppression were associated with changes in peripheral blood TRB repertoire composition and diversity. No cross-contamination during QIAcube processing was shown when test extractions of a monoclonal T-cell line were performed alongside 33 polyclonal samples. The study at large found these results: Because cell numbers in pre-ART samples were limited, unsorted PBMC were profiled instead of sorted CD4+ and CD8+ T cells. Inferences about post-ART repertoire changes were limited because no data were available on ART adherence, viral resistance or therapy changes. Because PBMC availability was limited, only the TCR beta chain was sequenced, with no alpha chain pairing. Compared with controls, HIV repertoires had narrower CDR3 length ranges, and the network structure pointed to an antigen-experienced repertoire that shifted only slightly toward naive after ART. The samples were dated from the mid-2000s to the late 2010s, and the ART regimens that were used may be less effective than current ART regimens. ART initiation was associated with a significant increase in TRB diversity, but diversity stayed significantly below transplant donor controls even after long-term ART. At every time point, the repertoire was dominated by expanded TRB clones first identified before ART initiation, although this dominance fluctuated and, in many PLHIV, declined after ART.

The junction shows trimming of 0 bases on V and 9 bases on J, plus 12 bases between the germline ends. The CDR3 sequence holds 15 residues, the cysteine and phenylalanine included. The retained sequence is limited to the CDR3, 45 bases, with the frame set at the first base. To be included, a participant needed at least one PBMC sample from before ART initiation plus at least two post-ART samples. Treatment was received in the United States of America by all participants with HIV. Before DNA extraction, cryopreserved samples of about 1-11 million PBMC were thawed and then washed. At the time of the earliest PBMC sample for each participant with HIV, ages ranged from about 20 to 54 years. PBMC samples from each participant spanned 1-4 timepoints before ART initiation and 2-8 timepoints after ART initiation, with a median of 7 samples. Serial HIV viral load, CD4+ T-cell count, ART history and demographic data were obtained for every participant. A Qiagen kit on a QIAcube was used to extract genomic DNA from unsorted PBMC, with samples processed in batches of 12.

Turning to this clone: Its antigen is still unknown. The input lacks base qualities; no much larger clone sits a single base away.

Sequencing of the TRB variable region was done with the immunoSEQ hsTCRB v3.0 assay at survey level resolution. A depth of about 35,000-50,000 T-cell genomes per sample was targeted for TRB sequencing. An Illumina MiSeq with a v3 150-cycle kit was used to sequence the pooled TRB libraries. In the original analysis: Repertoire analysis was performed in R inside a reproducible Nextflow workflow that covered QC, data transformation and analysis. LymphoSeq2, an R package for AIRR-Seq data exploration, was used to implement custom analyses. After excluding a few samples that yielded fewer than 5000 total TRB sequences, fewer than 200 HIV repertoires remained for analysis. Among the 188 retained HIV repertoires, 55 to 60 were collected before ART initiation and 129 were collected after ART initiation. Each repertoire was downsampled to 5000 TRB nucleotide sequences, and summary statistics were averaged across 100 downsampling iterations. Only TRB sequences with CDR3 regions of at least seven amino acids were retained for analysis. Two measures captured diversity: a Shannon entropy-derived clonality score and the Gini coefficient. In the repertoire networks, any two of the top 5000 CDR3 amino acid sequences were linked whenever the two sequences differed by an edit distance of one. Antigen specificity groups and MHC restriction were predicted for TRB CDR3 amino acid sequences with GLIPH2. To flag known associations with CMV, EBV, HIV or tissue antigens, CDR3 amino acid sequences were compared against VDJdb and McPAS-TCR. Pre-ART, post-ART and control groups were compared with Wilcoxon signed-rank tests and Holm-Bonferroni correction. The source is immuneACCESS, and TCRdb retained only in-frame sequences with V and J called. Part of the clones is not carried over; for the studies checked, unresolved V genes explain less than half of this, and the remainder is unexplained. That table gives V, J and clone size, and the DNA gave D and trimming. This sample holds 30,000 to 35,000 clones; under 90% were observed only once. 7.9% of the sample is in the top ten clones.

The receptor was derived from a man aged 18 to 29 with HIV. The sequences come from unsorted PBMCs, collected 0.4 years before starting antiretroviral therapy. The chain is encoded by TRBV6-7 joined to TRBJ2-6; matching of 6 bases hints at TRBD2 as the D gene. TRBV6-7 is sorted into the ORF group, with uncertain function. The CDR3 reads CASSYSNQGGNVLTF. The base sequence is TGTGCCAGCAGTTACTCGAACCAGGGAGGCAACGTCCTGACTTTC.